The rows below give T cell receptor beta chains drawn from one sample of a study of naive and memory T cell subsets. One entry per CDR3 protein, called by TCRdb with MiXCR from the UMI-ligation and nested PCR reads. The table lists more than 120,000 distinct CDR3 sequences, 15% to 25% of them singletons, with about 0.57% in the top ten. The sample taken for sequencing was naive CD8+ T cells from blood. The receptors shown here come from a human donor in good health. Both conserved end residues are part of each CDR3. Each record gives: clone size, D gene, V gene, J gene, CDR3 DNA, CDR3 protein. The D gene is left open where the match is weak. Size values are once, few and many counts, or a class for expanded clones, and some rows have none.

abundance: -
d_gene: -
v_gene: TRBV30
j_gene: TRBJ1-1
CDR3nt: TGTGCCTGGAGTGTACTCGGAGACACTGAAGCTTTCTTT
CDR3aa: CAWSVLGDTEAFF

abundance: few
d_gene: TRBD1
v_gene: TRBV9
j_gene: TRBJ1-1
CDR3nt: TGTGCCAGCAGCGTATCAGGGGGCACAATGAACACTGAAGCTTTCTTT
CDR3aa: CASSVSGGTMNTEAFF

abundance: -
d_gene: TRBD2
v_gene: TRBV7-8
j_gene: TRBJ2-7
CDR3nt: TGTGCCAGCAGCTTAGAGCTAGCGGGAGCCTTGCCCGAGCAGTACTTC
CDR3aa: CASSLELAGALPEQYF

abundance: few
d_gene: -
v_gene: TRBV28
j_gene: TRBJ2-2
CDR3nt: TGTGCCAGCAGTTTTTTTAGTGTAGCCACCGGGGAGCTGTTTTTT
CDR3aa: CASSFFSVATGELFF

abundance: -
d_gene: TRBD1
v_gene: TRBV7-6
j_gene: TRBJ2-7
CDR3nt: TGTGCCAGCAGCTCGGACAGGGGAGAGCAGTACTTC
CDR3aa: CASSSDRGEQYF

abundance: many
d_gene: -
v_gene: TRBV27
j_gene: TRBJ2-7
CDR3nt: TGTGCCAGCAGCTTGTCGGGGAGCTCCTACGAGCAGTACTTC
CDR3aa: CASSLSGSSYEQYF

abundance: few
d_gene: -
v_gene: TRBV12-5
j_gene: TRBJ2-1
CDR3nt: TGTGCTAGTGGTTTTGGATCCTACAATGAGCAGTTCTTC
CDR3aa: CASGFGSYNEQFF

abundance: -
d_gene: -
v_gene: TRBV30
j_gene: TRBJ2-1
CDR3nt: TGTGCCTGGAGTATTAGTGATGAGCAGTTCTTC
CDR3aa: CAWSISDEQFF

abundance: -
d_gene: -
v_gene: TRBV12-5
j_gene: TRBJ1-2
CDR3nt: TGTGCTAGTGGTTCTTCCCTGAGTCCCCAAAGGGGTGGCTACACCTTC
CDR3aa: CASGSSLSPQRGGYTF

abundance: -
d_gene: TRBD2
v_gene: TRBV7-9
j_gene: TRBJ2-2
CDR3nt: TGTGCCAGCAGCCCCCCGGAGACTAGCGGGAGATTCATAACCGGGGAGCTGTTTTTT
CDR3aa: CASSPPETSGRFITGELFF

abundance: few
d_gene: TRBD1
v_gene: TRBV6-1
j_gene: TRBJ2-1
CDR3nt: TGTGCCAGCAGTTCCGGGACAGGGATATACAATGAGCAGTTCTTC
CDR3aa: CASSSGTGIYNEQFF

abundance: -
d_gene: TRBD1
v_gene: TRBV28
j_gene: TRBJ1-5
CDR3nt: TGTGCCAGCAGTTTAGATGGACAGGTCGATCAGCCCCAGCATTTT
CDR3aa: CASSLDGQVDQPQHF

abundance: many
d_gene: -
v_gene: TRBV29-1
j_gene: TRBJ2-7
CDR3nt: TGCAGCGCCTTGACAGTTTTCTCCTACGAGCAGTACTTC
CDR3aa: CSALTVFSYEQYF

abundance: -
d_gene: TRBD1
v_gene: TRBV6-6
j_gene: TRBJ1-5
CDR3nt: TGTGCCAGCAGTACGCGGGACAGGAAGAGTGGTCAGCCCCAGCATTTT
CDR3aa: CASSTRDRKSGQPQHF

abundance: -
d_gene: TRBD2
v_gene: TRBV24-1
j_gene: TRBJ2-1
CDR3nt: TGTGCCACCAGTATAGCGGGAGGGCCGCTGAATGAGCAGTTCTTC
CDR3aa: CATSIAGGPLNEQFF

abundance: many
d_gene: -
v_gene: TRBV7-9
j_gene: TRBJ1-1
CDR3nt: TGTGCCAGCAGCTTGGGGAGCACTGAAGCTTTCTTT
CDR3aa: CASSLGSTEAFF

abundance: few
d_gene: -
v_gene: TRBV20-1
j_gene: TRBJ2-7
CDR3nt: TGCAGTGCTAGAGACCCCGACAACGGGTCCTACGAGCAGTACTTC
CDR3aa: CSARDPDNGSYEQYF

abundance: -
d_gene: -
v_gene: TRBV28
j_gene: TRBJ1-1
CDR3nt: TGTGCCAGCAGTTTTAGAGGGCTGATGAACACTGAAGCTTTCTTT
CDR3aa: CASSFRGLMNTEAFF

abundance: few
d_gene: -
v_gene: TRBV4-1
j_gene: TRBJ2-7
CDR3nt: TGCGCCAGCAGCCAAGAACCCATGGACCTCTTAGCTACCTACGAGCAGTACTTC
CDR3aa: CASSQEPMDLLATYEQYF

abundance: few
d_gene: TRBD2
v_gene: TRBV15
j_gene: TRBJ2-7
CDR3nt: TGTGCCACCAGCAGAGAGGGCGGGAGCTCCTACGAGCAGTACTTC
CDR3aa: CATSREGGSSYEQYF

abundance: -
d_gene: -
v_gene: TRBV13
j_gene: TRBJ1-2
CDR3nt: TGTGCCAGCAGCTTAGGCCGGGGTCATGGCTACACCTTC
CDR3aa: CASSLGRGHGYTF

abundance: -
d_gene: -
v_gene: TRBV28
j_gene: TRBJ2-4
CDR3nt: TGTGCCAGCGGTTCAGTAGCCAAAAACATTCAGTACTTC
CDR3aa: CASGSVAKNIQYF

abundance: -
d_gene: -
v_gene: TRBV29-1
j_gene: TRBJ2-2
CDR3nt: TGCAGCGTTAGGTCGGATGATTCCGGGGAGCTGTTTTTT
CDR3aa: CSVRSDDSGELFF

abundance: few
d_gene: TRBD1
v_gene: TRBV7-9
j_gene: TRBJ2-7
CDR3nt: TGTGCCAGCAGCTCGGACAGGGATAACGAGCAGTACTTC
CDR3aa: CASSSDRDNEQYF